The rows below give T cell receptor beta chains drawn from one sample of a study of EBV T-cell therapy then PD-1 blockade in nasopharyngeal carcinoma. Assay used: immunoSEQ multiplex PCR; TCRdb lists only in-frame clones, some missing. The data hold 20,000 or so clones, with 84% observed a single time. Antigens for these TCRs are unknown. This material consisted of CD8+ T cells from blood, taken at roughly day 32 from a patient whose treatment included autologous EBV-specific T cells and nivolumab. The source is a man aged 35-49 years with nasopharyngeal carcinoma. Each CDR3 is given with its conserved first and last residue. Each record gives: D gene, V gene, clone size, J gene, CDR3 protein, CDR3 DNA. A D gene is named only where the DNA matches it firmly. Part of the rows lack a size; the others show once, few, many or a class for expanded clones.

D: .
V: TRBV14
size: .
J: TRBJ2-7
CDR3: CASSPGGTAPGPFYEQYF
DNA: TGTGCCAGCAGCCCGGGGGGGACAGCCCCTGGCCCTTTCTACGAGCAGTACTTC

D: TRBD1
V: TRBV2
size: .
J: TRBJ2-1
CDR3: CASSATQIDRGAHNEQFF
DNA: TGTGCCAGCAGCGCTACCCAAATCGACAGGGGGGCCCACAATGAGCAGTTCTTC

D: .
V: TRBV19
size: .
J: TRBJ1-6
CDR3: CASSWTVYSPLHF
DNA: TGTGCCAGTAGCTGGACGGTATATTCACCCCTCCACTTT

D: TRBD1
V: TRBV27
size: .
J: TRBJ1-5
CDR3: CASSNTGVLLNQPQHF
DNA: TGTGCCAGCAGTAACACAGGGGTCCTACTTAATCAGCCCCAGCATTTT

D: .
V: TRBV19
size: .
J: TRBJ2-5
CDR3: CASSQQETQYF
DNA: TGTGCCAGTAGTCAGCAAGAGACCCAGTACTTC

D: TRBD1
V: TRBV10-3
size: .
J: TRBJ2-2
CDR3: CAARGAGTGGPRELFF
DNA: TGTGCCGCCCGGGGGGCCGGGACAGGGGGTCCCAGGGAGCTGTTTTTT

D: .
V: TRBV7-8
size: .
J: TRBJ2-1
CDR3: CASSLNGGLYNEQFF
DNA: TGTGCCAGCAGCTTAAACGGGGGTCTATACAATGAGCAGTTCTTC

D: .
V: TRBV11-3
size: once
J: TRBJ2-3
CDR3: CASSLGGGVVADTQYF
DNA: TGTGCCAGCAGCTTAGGAGGGGGGGTGGTCGCAGATACGCAGTATTTT

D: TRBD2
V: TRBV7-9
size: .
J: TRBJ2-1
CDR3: CASSRTSGGNNEQFF
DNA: TGTGCCAGCAGCCGGACTAGCGGGGGGAACAATGAGCAGTTCTTC

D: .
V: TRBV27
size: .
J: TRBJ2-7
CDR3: CASSHATEHEQYF
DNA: TGTGCCAGCAGTCACGCTACAGAACACGAGCAGTACTTC

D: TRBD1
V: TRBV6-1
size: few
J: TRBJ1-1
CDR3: CASSELAGGSDTEAFF
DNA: TGTGCCAGCAGTGAGTTAGCAGGGGGTTCTGACACTGAAGCTTTCTTT

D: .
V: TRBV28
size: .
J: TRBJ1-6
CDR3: CASSLAEDRVNSPLHF
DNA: TGTGCCAGCAGCCTAGCCGAGGACAGAGTCAATTCACCCCTCCACTTT

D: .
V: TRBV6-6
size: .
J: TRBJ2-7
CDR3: CASSLGSEQYF
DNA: TGTGCCAGCAGTTTGGGAAGCGAGCAGTACTTC

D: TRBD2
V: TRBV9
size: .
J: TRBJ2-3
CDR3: CASSPGLAGVTDTQYF
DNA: TGTGCCAGCAGCCCCGGACTAGCGGGGGTCACAGATACGCAGTATTTT

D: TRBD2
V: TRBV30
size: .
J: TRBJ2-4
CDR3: CAGPTSGGAGAKNIQYF
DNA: TGTGCCGGACCGACTAGCGGGGGGGCCGGAGCCAAAAACATTCAGTACTTC

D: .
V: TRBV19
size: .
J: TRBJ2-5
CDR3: CASRHSAIQETQYF
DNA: TGTGCCAGCAGACACAGTGCGATCCAAGAGACCCAGTACTTC

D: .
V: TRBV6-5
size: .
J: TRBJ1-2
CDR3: CASSYEGSYGYTF
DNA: TGTGCCAGCAGTTACGAAGGTTCCTATGGCTACACCTTC

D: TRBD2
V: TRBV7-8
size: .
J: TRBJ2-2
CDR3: CASSFLSGETGELFF
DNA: TGTGCCAGCAGCTTCCTAAGCGGGGAAACCGGGGAGCTGTTTTTT

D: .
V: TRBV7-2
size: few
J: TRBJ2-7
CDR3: CASSSPGRAFDYEQYF
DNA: TGTGCCAGCAGCTCCCCTGGTCGAGCGTTCGACTACGAGCAGTACTTC

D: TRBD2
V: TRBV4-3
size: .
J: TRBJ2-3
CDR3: CASSQDRGGADTQYF
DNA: TGCGCCAGCAGCCAAGATCGCGGGGGGGCAGATACGCAGTATTTT

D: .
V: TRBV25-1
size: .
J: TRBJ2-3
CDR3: CASSELRDSIWADTQYF
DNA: TGTGCCAGCAGTGAACTGCGGGACAGTATATGGGCAGATACGCAGTATTTT

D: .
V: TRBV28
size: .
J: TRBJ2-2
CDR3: CASTPLHGGELFF
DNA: TGTGCCAGCACCCCTCTTCATGGCGGGGAGCTGTTTTTT

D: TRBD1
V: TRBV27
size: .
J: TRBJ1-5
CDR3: CASSLTGSNQPQHF
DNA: TGTGCCAGCAGTTTGACAGGGAGCAATCAGCCCCAGCATTTT

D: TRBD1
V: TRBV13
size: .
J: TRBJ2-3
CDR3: CASSLRGGADTQYF
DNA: TGTGCCAGCAGCTTAAGAGGGGGCGCAGATACGCAGTATTTT

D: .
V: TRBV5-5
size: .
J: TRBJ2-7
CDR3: CASSFVWQGGEQYF
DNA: TGTGCCAGCAGCTTCGTTTGGCAGGGGGGCGAGCAGTACTTC

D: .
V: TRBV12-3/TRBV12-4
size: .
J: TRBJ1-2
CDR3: CASSLTTNYGYTF
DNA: TGTGCCAGCAGTTTAACAACTAACTATGGCTACACCTTC

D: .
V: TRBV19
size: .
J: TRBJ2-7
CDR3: CASSPFSPQGYEQYF
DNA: TGTGCCAGTAGCCCTTTTAGCCCACAGGGCTACGAGCAGTACTTC

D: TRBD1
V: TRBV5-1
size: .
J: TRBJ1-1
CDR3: CASRYGTGGEAFF
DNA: TGCGCCAGCAGATATGGGACAGGAGGGGAAGCTTTCTTT

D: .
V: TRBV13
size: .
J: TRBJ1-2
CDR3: CASSLGTGDYGYTF
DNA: TGTGCCAGCAGCTTAGGGACAGGAGACTATGGCTACACCTTC

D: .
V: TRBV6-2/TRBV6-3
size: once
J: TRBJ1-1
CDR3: CASSYVGRNTEAFF
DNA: TGTGCCAGCAGTTACGTGGGCCGGAACACTGAAGCTTTCTTT

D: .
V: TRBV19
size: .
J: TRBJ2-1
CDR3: CASSITDRGEQFF
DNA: TGTGCCAGTAGTATTACGGACCGCGGCGAGCAGTTCTTC

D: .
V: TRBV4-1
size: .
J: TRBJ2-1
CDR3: CASSLFVLVHEQFF
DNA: TGCGCCAGCAGCCTTTTCGTTCTGGTTCATGAGCAGTTCTTC

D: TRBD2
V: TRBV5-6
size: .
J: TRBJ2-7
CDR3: CASSAGTSVYEQYF
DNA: TGTGCCAGCAGCGCCGGGACTAGCGTGTACGAGCAGTACTTC

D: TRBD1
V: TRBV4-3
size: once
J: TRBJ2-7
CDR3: CASSQDIPRTGVLGEQYF
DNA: TGCGCCAGCAGCCAAGATATCCCCAGGACAGGGGTTTTGGGCGAGCAGTACTTC

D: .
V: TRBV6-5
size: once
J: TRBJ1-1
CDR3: CASSSYTGPEAFF
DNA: TGTGCCAGCAGTTCCTACACGGGGCCTGAAGCTTTCTTT

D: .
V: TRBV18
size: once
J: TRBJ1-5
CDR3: CASSEGGSQPQHF
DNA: TGTGCCAGCTCCGAAGGGGGGTCTCAGCCCCAGCATTTT

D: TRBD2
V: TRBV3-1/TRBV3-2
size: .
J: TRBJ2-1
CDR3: CASSQDAGGARYNEQFF
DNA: TGTGCCAGCAGCCAAGACGCCGGGGGGGCGCGGTACAATGAGCAGTTCTTC

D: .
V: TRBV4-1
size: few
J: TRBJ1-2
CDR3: CASSQGYGYTF
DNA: TGCGCCAGCAGCCAGGGATATGGCTACACCTTC

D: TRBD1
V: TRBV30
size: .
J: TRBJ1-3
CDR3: CARKDRGSGNTIYF
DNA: TGTGCCCGGAAGGACAGGGGCTCTGGAAACACCATATATTTT

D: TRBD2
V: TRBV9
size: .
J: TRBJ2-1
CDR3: CASTKFPGLPDNEQFF
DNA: TGTGCCAGCACCAAATTCCCGGGACTACCCGACAATGAGCAGTTCTTC

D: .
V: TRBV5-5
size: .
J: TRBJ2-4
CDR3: CASSSDSNIQYF
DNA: TGTGCCAGCAGTTCCGACAGTAACATTCAGTACTTC

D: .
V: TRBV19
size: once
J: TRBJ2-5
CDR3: CASSIYGNRGETQYF
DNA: TGTGCCAGTAGTATCTATGGGAATCGGGGAGAGACCCAGTACTTC

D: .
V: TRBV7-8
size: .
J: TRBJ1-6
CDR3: CASSHRAGGSPLHF
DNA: TGTGCCAGCAGCCACAGGGCGGGCGGTTCACCCCTCCACTTT

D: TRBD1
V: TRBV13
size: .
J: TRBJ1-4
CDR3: CASSKQGRSEKLFF
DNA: TGTGCCAGCAGCAAACAGGGGAGGAGTGAAAAACTGTTTTTT

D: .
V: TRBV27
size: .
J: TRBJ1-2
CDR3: CASSPSAGESNYGYTF
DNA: TGTGCCAGCAGTCCCAGCGCGGGGGAAAGTAACTATGGCTACACCTTC

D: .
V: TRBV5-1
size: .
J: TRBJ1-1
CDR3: CASSLGSGVLNTEAFF
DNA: TGCGCCAGCAGCTTGGGGTCTGGGGTCCTGAACACTGAAGCTTTCTTT

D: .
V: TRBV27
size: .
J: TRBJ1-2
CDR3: CASSLGGTNYGYTF
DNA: TGTGCCAGCAGTCTCGGGGGAACTAACTATGGCTACACCTTC

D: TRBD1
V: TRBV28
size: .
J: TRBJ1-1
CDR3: CASSSGGGGEAFF
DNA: TGTGCCAGCAGTTCAGGGGGCGGTGGGGAAGCTTTCTTT